The entry that follows covers one T cell receptor beta chain sequence. Its antigen is currently unknown. With sequencing, the targeted depth ranged from 1 in 200,000 to 1 in 1 million T cells. The method was immunoSEQ multiplex PCR; TCRdb's version includes in-frame clones alone and lacks a portion of them. The profile shows some 200,000 clones, roughly three quarters of them singletons. The data stem from a study of cytotoxic CD8 clonotypes in ibrutinib-treated CLL. Study-wide background: The group held 11 relapsed/refractory and roughly 14 treatment-naive patients, with roughly 17 IGHV unmutated. Partial responders around 25, complete 2; some twelve progressed and around 15 stayed in remission by median about 5.5 years. Study outcomes and limitations: A rise in clonality was seen at ibrutinib response, and a fall back toward baseline was seen at progression.

This CDR3 has 15 residues. Germline V lookup: CDR1 LNHDA, CDR2 SQIVND (reference sequence). V shed 3 bases and J 5 bases; nucleotides not matched to a gene: 7. Here the sequenced sample was PBMCs, taken after 12 months of ibrutinib treatment. The sequence was collected from a human donor with chronic lymphocytic leukemia. The chain is built from TRBV19 and TRBJ2-7; 10 bases match TRBD1. The chain's CDR3 is CASSMDRGFVNEQYF. Written as DNA, the CDR3 is TGTGCCAGTAGTATGGACAGGGGGTTTGTAAACGAGCAGTACTTC.